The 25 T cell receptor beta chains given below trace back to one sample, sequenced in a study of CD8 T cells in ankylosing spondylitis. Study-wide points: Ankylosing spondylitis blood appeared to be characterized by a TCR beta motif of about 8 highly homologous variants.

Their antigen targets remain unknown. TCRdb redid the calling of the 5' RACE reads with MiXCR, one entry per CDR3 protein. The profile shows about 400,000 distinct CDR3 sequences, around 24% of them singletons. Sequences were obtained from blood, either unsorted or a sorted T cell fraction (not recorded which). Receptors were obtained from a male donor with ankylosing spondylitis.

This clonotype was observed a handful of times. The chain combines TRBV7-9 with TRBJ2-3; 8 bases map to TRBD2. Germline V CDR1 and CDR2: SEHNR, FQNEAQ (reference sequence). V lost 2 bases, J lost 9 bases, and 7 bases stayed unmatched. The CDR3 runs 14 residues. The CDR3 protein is CASSLPGGPWTQYF. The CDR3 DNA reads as TGTGCCAGCAGCTTACCGGGAGGGCCATGGACGCAGTATTTT. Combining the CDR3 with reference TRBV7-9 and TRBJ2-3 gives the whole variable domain DTGVSQNPRHKITKRGQNVTFRCDPISEHNRLYWYRQTLGQGPEFLTYFQNEAQLEKSRLLSDRFSAERPKGSFSTLEIQRTEQGDSAMYLCASSLPGGPWTQYFGPGTRLTVL.

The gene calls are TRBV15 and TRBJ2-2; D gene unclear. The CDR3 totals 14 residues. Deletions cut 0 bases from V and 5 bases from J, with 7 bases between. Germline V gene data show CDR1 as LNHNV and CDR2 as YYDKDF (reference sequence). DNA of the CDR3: TGTGCCACCAGCAGAGATTTCGGGACCGGGGAGCTGTTTTTT. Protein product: CATSRDFGTGELFF.

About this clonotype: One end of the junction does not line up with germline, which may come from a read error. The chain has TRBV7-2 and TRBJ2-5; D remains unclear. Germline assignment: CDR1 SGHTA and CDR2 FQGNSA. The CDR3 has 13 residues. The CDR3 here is CASSLDVEETLYF. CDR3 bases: TGTGCCAGCAGTTTGGACGTAGAAGAGACCCTGTACTTC.

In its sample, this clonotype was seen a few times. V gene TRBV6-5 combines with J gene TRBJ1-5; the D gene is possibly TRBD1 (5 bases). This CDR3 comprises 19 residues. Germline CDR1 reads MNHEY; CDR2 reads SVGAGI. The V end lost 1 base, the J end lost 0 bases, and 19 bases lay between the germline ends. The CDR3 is CASSYLFSYRGYSNQPQHF. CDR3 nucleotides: TGTGCCAGCAGTTACTTGTTCTCTTATCGGGGGTATAGCAATCAGCCCCAGCATTTT.

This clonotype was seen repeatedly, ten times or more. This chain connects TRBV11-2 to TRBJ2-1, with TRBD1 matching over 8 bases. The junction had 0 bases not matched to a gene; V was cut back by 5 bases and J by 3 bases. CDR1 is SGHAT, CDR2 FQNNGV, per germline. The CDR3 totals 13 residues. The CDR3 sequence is CASSDRGYNEQFF. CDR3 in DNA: TGTGCCAGCAGCGACAGGGGCTACAATGAGCAGTTCTTC.

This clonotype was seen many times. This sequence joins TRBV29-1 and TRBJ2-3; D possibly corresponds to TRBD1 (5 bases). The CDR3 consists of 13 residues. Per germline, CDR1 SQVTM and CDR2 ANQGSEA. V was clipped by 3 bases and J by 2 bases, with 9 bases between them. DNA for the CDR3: TGCAGCGTTGACCCAGGGTTCACAGATACGCAGTATTTT. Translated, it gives CSVDPGFTDTQYF.

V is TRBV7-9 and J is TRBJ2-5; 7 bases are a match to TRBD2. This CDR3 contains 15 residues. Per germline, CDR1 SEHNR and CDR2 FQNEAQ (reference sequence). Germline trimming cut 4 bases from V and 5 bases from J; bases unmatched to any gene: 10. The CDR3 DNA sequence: TGTGCCAGCAGCTCCCGTAAGGGAGGGCTGGAGACCCAGTACTTC. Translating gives CASSSRKGGLETQYF.

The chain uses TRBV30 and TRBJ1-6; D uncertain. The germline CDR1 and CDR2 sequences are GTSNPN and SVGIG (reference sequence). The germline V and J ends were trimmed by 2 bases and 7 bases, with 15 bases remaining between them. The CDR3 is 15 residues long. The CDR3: CAWSPLTVLNSPLHF. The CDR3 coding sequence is TGTGCCTGGAGTCCCCTTACAGTCTTGAATTCACCCCTCCACTTT.

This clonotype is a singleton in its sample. The CDR3 here is CASSITGRRETQYF. The CDR3 DNA is TGTGCCAGCAGTATTACCGGGAGAAGGGAGACCCAGTACTTC. The chain carries TRBV28 and TRBJ2-5; the D gene is possibly TRBD2 (6 bases). V was clipped by 5 bases and J by 5 bases, with 15 bases between them. The CDR3 has 14 residues. Germline CDR1 reads MDHEN; CDR2 reads SYDVKM.

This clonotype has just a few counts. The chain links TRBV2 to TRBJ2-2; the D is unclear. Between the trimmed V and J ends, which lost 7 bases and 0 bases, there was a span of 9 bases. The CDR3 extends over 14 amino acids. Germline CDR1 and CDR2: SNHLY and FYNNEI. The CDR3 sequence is CASNTVSNTGELFF. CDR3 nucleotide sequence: TGTGCCAGCAACACGGTCTCGAACACCGGGGAGCTGTTTTTT.

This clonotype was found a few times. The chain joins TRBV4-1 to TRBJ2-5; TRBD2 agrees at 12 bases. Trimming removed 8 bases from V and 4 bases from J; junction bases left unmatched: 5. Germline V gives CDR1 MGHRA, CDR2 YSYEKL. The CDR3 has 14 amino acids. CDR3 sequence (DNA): TGCGCCAGCTCCCGACTAGCGGGAGCAGAGACCCAGTACTTC. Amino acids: CASSRLAGAETQYF.

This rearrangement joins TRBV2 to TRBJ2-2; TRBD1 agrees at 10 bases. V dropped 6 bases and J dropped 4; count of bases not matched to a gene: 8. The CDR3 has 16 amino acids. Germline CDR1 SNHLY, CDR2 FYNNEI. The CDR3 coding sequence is TGTGCCAGCAGCGTCGGGACAGGGGAGGTCACCGGGGAGCTGTTTTTT. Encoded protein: CASSVGTGEVTGELFF.

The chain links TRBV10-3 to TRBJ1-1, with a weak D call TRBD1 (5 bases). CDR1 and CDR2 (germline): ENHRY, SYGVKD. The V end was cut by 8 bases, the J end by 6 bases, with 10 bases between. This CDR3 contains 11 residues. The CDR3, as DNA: TGTGCCATCGGGGGTATCTCTGAAGCTTTCTTT. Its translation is CAIGGISEAFF.

The CDR3 DNA follows: TGTGCCAGCAGTTCCTGGACTAGCGGGAGGACAGATACGCAGTATTTT. Amino acid sequence: CASSSWTSGRTDTQYF. The rearrangement links TRBV12-3 or TRBV12-4 to TRBJ2-3; TRBD2 aligns across 14 bases. There are 16 residues in the CDR3. V gave up 4 bases and J gave up 3 bases; unmatched junction bases: 3.

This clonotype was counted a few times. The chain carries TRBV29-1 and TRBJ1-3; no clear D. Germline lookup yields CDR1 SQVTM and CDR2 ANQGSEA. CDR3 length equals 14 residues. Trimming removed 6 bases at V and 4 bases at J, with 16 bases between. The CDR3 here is CSVQLLVGGNTIYF. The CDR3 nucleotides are TGCAGCGTCCAACTACTAGTTGGGGGAAACACCATATATTTT.

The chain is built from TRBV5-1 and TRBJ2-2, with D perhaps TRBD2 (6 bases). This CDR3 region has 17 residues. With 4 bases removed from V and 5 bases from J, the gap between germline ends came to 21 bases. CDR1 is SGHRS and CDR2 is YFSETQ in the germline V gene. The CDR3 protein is CASSRASGRVGTGELFF. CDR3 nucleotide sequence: TGCGCCAGCAGCCGTGCCAGCGGGCGTGTAGGGACCGGGGAGCTGTTTTTT.

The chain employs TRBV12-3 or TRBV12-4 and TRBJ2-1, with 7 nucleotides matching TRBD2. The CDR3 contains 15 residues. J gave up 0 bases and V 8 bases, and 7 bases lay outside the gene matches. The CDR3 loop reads CASLEGLSSYNEQFF. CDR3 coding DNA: TGTGCCAGCCTAGAGGGACTAAGCTCCTACAATGAGCAGTTCTTC.

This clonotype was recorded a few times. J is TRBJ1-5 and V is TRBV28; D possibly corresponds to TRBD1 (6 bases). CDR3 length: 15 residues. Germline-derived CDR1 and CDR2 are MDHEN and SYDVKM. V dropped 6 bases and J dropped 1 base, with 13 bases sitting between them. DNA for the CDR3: TGTGCCAGCAGCCAAACCGGGACAAGCAATCAGCCCCAGCATTTT. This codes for CASSQTGTSNQPQHF. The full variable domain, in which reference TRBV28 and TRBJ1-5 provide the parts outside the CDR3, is DVKVTQSSRYLVKRTGEKVFLECVQDMDHENMFWYRQDPGLGLRLIYFSYDVKMKEKGDIPEGYSVSREKKERFSLILESASTNQTSMYLCASSQTGTSNQPQHFGDGTRLSIL.

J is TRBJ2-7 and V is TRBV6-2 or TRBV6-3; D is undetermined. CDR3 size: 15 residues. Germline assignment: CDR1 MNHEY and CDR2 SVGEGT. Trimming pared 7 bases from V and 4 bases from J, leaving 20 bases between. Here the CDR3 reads CASTPAGYTYYEQYF. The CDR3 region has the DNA TGTGCCAGCACTCCGGCCGGGTATACTTATTACGAGCAGTACTTC.

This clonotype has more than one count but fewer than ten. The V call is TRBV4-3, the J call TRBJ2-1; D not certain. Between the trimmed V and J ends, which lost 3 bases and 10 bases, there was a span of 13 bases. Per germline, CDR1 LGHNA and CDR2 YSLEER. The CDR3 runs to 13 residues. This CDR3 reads CASSQLSHTEQFF. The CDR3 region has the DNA TGCGCCAGCAGCCAGCTGTCGCACACGGAGCAGTTCTTC.

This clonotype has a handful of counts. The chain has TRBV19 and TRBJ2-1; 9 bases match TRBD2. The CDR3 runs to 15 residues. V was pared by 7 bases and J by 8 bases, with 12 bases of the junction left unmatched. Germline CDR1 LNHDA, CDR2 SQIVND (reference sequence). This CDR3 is CASTPTREGWDEQFF. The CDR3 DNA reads TGTGCCAGTACCCCTACGCGGGAGGGCTGGGATGAGCAGTTCTTC.

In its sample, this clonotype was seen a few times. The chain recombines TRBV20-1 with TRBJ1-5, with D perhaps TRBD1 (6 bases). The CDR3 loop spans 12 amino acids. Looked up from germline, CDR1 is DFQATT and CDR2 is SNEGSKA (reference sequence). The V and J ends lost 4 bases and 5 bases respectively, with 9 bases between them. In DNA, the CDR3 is TGCAGTGCTAAAGCAGGGGATCAGCCCCAGCATTTT. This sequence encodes CSAKAGDQPQHF.

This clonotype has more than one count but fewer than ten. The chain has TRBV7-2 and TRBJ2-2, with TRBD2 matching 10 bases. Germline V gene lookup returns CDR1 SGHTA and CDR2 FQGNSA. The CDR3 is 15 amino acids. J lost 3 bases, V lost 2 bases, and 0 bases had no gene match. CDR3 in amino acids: CASSLLAGDTGELFF. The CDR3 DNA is TGTGCCAGCAGCTTACTAGCGGGAGACACCGGGGAGCTGTTTTTT.

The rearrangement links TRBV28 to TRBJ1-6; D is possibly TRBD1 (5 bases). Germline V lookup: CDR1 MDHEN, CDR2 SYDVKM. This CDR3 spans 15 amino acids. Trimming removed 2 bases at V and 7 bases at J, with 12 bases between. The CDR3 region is CASSLVGVRNSPLHF. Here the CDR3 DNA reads TGTGCCAGCAGTTTAGTAGGGGTGAGAAATTCACCCCTCCACTTT.

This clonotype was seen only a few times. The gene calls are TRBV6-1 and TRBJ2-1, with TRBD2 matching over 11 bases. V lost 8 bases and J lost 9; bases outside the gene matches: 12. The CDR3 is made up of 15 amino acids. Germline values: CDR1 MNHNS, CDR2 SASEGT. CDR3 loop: CASGRGLAGGGEQFF. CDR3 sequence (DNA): TGTGCCAGCGGTCGTGGGCTAGCGGGAGGAGGTGAGCAGTTCTTC.